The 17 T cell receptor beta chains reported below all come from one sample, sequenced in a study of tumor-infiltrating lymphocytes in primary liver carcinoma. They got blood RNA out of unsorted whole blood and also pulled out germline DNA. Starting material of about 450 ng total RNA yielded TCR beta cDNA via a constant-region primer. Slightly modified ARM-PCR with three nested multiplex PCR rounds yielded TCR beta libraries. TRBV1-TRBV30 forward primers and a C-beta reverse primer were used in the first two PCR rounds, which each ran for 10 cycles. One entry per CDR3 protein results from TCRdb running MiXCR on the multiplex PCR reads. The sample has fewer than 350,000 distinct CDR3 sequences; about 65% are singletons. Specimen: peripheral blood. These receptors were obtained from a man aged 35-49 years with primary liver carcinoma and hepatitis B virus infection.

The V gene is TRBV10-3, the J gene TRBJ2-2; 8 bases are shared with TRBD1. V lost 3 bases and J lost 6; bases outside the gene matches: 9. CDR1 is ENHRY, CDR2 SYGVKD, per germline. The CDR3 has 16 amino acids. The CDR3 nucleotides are TGTGCCATCAGTGACCGGGACAGGTTGATCCCCGGGGAGCTGTTTTTT. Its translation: CAISDRDRLIPGELFF.

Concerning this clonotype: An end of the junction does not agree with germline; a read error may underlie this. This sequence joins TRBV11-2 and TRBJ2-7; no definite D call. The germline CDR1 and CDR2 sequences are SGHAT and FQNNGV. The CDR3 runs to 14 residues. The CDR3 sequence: CASSLGVLSYEQHF. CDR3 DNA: TGTGCCAGCAGCTTAGGCGTCTTGAGCTACGAGCAGCACTTT.

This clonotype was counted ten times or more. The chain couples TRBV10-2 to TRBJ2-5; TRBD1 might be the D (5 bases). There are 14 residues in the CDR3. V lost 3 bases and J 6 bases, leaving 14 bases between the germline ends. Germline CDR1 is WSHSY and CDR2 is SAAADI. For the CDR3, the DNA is TGCGCCAGCAGTGAAGGGCAGGGTGAGAAGACCCAGTACTTC. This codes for CASSEGQGEKTQYF.

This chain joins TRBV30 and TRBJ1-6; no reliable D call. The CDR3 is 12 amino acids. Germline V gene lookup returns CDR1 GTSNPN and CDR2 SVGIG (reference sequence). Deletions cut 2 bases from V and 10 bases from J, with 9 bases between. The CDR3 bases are TGTGCCTGGAGTTTGACGGCCTCACCCCTCCACTTT. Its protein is CAWSLTASPLHF. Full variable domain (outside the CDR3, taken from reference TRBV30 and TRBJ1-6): SQTIHQWPATLVQPVGSPLSLECTVEGTSNPNLYWYRQAAGRGLQLLFYSVGIGQISSEVPQNLSASRPQDRQFILSSKKLLLSDSGFYLCAWSLTASPLHFGNGTRLTVT.

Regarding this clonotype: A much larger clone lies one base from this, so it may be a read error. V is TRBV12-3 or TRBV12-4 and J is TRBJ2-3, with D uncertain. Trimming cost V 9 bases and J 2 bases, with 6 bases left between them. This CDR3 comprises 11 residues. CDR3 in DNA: TGTGCCAGTAAAGCCACAGATACGCAGTATTTT. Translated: CASKATDTQYF.

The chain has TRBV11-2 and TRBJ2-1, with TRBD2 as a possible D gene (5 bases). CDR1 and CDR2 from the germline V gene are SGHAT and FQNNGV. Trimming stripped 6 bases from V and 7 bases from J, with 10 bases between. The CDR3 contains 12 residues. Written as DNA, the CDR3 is TGTGCCAGCAGACTAGAGTCGAATGAGCAGTTCTTC. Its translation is CASRLESNEQFF. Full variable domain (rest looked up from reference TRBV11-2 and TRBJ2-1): EAGVAQSPRYKIIEKRQSVAFWCNPISGHATLYWYQQILGQGPKLLIQFQNNGVVDDSQLPKDRFSAERLKGVDSTLKIQPAKLEDSAVYLCASRLESNEQFFGPGTRLTVL.

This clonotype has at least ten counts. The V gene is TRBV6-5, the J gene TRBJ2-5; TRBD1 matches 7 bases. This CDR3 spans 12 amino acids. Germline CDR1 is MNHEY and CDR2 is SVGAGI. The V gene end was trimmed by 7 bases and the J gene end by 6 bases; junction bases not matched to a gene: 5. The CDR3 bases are TGTGCCAGCAAGGCAGGGGGAAAGACCCAGTACTTC. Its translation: CASKAGGKTQYF.

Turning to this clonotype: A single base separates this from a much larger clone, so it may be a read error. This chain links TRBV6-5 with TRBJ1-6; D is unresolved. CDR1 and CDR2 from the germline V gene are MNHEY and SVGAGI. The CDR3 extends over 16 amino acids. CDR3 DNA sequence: TGTGCCAGAAGTTACGGCAGGAGCTCCTATAATTCACCCCTCCACTTT. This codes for CARSYGRSSYNSPLHF.

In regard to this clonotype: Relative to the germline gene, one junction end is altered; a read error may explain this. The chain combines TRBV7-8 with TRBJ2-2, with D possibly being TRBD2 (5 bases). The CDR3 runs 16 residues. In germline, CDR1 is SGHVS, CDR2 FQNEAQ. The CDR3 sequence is CAGSLLRAANTGELFF. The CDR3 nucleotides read TGTGCCGGCAGCTTACTGAGGGCCGCGAACACCGGGGAGCTGTTTTTT.

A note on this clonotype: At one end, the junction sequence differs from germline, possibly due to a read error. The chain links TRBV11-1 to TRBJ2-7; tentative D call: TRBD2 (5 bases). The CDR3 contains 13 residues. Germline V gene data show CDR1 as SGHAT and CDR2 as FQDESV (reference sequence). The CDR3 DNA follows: TGTGCCAGCAACTTAGCGCCGGAACACGCAAAGTACTTC. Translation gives CASNLAPEHAKYF.

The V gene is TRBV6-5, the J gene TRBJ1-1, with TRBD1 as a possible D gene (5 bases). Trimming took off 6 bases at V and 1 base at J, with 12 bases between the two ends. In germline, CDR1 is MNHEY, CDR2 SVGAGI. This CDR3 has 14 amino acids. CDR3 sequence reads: CASRPGGKNTEAFF. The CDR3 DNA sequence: TGTGCCAGCAGGCCGGGGGGGAAGAACACTGAAGCTTTCTTT.

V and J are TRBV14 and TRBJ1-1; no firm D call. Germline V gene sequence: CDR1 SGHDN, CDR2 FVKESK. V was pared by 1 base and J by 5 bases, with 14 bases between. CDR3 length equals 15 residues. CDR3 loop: CASSQASSSGTEAFF. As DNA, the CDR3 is TGTGCCAGCAGCCAAGCCTCTAGTTCAGGAACTGAAGCTTTCTTT.

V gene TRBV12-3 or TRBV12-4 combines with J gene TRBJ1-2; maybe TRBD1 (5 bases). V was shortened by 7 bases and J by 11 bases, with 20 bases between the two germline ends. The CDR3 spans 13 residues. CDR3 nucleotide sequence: TGTGCCAGCACCTCTTTAAGCAGGGCGTTGTACACCTTC. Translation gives CASTSLSRALYTF.

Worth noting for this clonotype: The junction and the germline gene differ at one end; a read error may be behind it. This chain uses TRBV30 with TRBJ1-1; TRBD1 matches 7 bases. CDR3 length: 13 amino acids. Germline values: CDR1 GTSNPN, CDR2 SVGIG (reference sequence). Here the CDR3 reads CAWSDQTGSGAHF. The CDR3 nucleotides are TGTGCCTGGAGTGATCAGACAGGGTCGGGGGCCCACTTT. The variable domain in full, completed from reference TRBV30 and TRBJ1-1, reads SQTIHQWPATLVQPVGSPLSLECTVEGTSNPNLYWYRQAAGRGLQLLFYSVGIGQISSEVPQNLSASRPQDRQFILSSKKLLLSDSGFYLCAWSDQTGSGAHFGQGTRLTVV.

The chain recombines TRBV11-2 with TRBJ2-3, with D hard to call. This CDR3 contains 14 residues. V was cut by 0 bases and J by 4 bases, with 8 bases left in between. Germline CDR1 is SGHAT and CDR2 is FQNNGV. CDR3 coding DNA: TGTGCCAGCAGCTTAGAAAGGAACGCAGATACGCAGTATTTT. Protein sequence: CASSLERNADTQYF.

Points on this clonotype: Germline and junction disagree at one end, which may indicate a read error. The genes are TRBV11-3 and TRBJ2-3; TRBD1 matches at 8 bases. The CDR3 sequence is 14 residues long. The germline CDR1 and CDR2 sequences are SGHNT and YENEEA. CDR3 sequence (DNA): TGTGCCAGCAGCCTCGGGCAGGGGGCAGATACGCATTATTTT. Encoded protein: CASSLGQGADTHYF.

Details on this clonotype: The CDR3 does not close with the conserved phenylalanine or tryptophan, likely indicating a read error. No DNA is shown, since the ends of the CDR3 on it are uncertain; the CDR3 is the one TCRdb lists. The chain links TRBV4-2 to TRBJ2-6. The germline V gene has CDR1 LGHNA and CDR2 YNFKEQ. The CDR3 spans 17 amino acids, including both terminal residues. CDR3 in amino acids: CASSQGGRGSGVNVLAY.